This TCR beta chain was recovered during a study of T cell responses to AZD1222 COVID-19 vaccine. The V end was cut by 5 bases, the J end by 1 base, with 11 bases between. Germline V gene lookup returns CDR1 SEHNR and CDR2 FQNEAQ (reference sequence). The length of the CDR3 is 14 residues. Repertoires were generated with immunoSEQ multiplex PCR, while TCRdb's copy carries only in-frame clones and drops some. The sample lists roughly 150,000 clones; 88% were seen once. This TCR was sampled from an adult in good health. Material: peripheral blood, obtained on day 0 of AZD1222 vaccination. The V call is TRBV7-9, the J call TRBJ1-1; D ambiguous. This chain's CDR3 is CASSPPVWNTEAFF. The CDR3 DNA reads TGTGCCAGCAGCCCTCCGGTTTGGAACACTGAAGCTTTCTTT.